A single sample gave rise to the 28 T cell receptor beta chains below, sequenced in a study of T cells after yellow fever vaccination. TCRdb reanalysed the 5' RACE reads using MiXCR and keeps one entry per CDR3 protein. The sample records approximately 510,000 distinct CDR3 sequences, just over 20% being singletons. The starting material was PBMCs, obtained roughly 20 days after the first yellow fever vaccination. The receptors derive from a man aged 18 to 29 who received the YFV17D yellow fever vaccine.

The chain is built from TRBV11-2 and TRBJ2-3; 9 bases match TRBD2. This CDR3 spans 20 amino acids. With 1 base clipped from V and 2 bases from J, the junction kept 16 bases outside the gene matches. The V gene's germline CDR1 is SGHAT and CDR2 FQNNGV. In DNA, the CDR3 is TGTGCCAGCAGCTTAGTCCCTTTAGGACTACTAGCGGGCCTCACAGATACGCAGTATTTT. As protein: CASSLVPLGLLAGLTDTQYF. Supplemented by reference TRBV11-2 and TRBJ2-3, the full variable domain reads EAGVAQSPRYKIIEKRQSVAFWCNPISGHATLYWYQQILGQGPKLLIQFQNNGVVDDSQLPKDRFSAERLKGVDSTLKIQPAKLEDSAVYLCASSLVPLGLLAGLTDTQYFGPGTRLTVL.

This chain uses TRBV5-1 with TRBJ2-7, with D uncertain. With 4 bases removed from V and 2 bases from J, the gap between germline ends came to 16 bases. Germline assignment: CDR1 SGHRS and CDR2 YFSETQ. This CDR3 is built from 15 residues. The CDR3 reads CASSLPSLPAYEQYF. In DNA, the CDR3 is TGCGCCAGCAGCCTTCCCAGCCTCCCGGCCTACGAGCAGTACTTC.

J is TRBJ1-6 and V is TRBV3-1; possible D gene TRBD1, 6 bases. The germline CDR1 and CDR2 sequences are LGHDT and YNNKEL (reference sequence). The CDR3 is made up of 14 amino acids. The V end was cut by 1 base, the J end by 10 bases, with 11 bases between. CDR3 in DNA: TGTGCCAGCAGCCAAGGGGGGGCACGCTCACCCCTCCACTTT. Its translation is CASSQGGARSPLHF. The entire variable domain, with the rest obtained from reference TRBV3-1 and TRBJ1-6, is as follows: DTAVSQTPKYLVTQMGNDKSIKCEQNLGHDTMYWYKQDSKKFLKIMFSYNNKELIINETVPNRFSPKSPDKAHLNLHINSLELGDSAVYFCASSQGGARSPLHFGNGTRLTVT.

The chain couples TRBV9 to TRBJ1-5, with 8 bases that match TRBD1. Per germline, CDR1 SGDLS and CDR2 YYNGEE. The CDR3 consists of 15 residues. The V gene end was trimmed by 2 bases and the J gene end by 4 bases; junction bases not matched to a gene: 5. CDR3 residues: CASSVGTGQNQPQHF. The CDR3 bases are TGTGCCAGCAGCGTCGGGACAGGTCAAAATCAGCCCCAGCATTTT.

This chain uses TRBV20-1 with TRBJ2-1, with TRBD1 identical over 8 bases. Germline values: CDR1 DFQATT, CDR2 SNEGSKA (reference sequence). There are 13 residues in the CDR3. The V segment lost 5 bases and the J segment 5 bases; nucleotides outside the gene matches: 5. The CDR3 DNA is TGCAGTGCTGGGCAGGGGGCGGACAATGAGCAGTTCTTC. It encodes CSAGQGADNEQFF.

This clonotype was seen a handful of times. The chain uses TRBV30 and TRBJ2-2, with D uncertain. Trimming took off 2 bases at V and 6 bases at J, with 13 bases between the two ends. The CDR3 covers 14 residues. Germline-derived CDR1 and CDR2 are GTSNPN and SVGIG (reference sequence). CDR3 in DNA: TGTGCCTGGAGTCCGGGTTCTAACGCCGGGGAGCTGTTTTTT. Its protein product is CAWSPGSNAGELFF.

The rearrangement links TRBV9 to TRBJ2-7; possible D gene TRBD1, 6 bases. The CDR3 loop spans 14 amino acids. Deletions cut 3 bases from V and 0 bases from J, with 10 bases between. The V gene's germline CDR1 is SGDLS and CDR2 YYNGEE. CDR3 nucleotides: TGTGCCAGCAGCGCCGGGACAAGCTCCTACGAGCAGTACTTC. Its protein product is CASSAGTSSYEQYF. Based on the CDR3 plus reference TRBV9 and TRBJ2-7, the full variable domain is DSGVTQTPKHLITATGQRVTLRCSPRSGDLSVYWYQQSLDQGLQFLIQYYNGEERAKGNILERFSAQQFPDLHSELNLSSLELGDSALYFCASSAGTSSYEQYFGPGTRLTVT.

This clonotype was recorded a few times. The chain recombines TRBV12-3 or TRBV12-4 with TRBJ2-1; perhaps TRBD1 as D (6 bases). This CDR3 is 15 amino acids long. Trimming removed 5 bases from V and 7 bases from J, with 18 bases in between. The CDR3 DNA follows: TGTGCCAGCAGTCCCGCCCGACAGGTCTTGAATGAGCAGTTCTTC. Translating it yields CASSPARQVLNEQFF.

The CDR3 region has the DNA TGTGCCAGCACCGCGGGTGAGGAGAACACTGAAGCTTTCTTT. This gives the protein CASTAGEENTEAFF. J is TRBJ1-1 and V is TRBV6-1; D is unresolved. The CDR3 length is 14 residues. Germline V gene data show CDR1 as MNHNS and CDR2 as SASEGT. Trimming shortened V by 7 bases and J by 1 base, and 13 bases separated the two germline ends.

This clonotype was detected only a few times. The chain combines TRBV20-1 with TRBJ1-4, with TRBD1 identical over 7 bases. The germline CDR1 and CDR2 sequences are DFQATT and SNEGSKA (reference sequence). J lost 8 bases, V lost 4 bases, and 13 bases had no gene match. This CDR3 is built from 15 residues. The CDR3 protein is CSANLPTGSGEKLFF. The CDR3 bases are TGCAGTGCTAATCTGCCGACAGGGTCGGGGGAAAAACTGTTTTTT.

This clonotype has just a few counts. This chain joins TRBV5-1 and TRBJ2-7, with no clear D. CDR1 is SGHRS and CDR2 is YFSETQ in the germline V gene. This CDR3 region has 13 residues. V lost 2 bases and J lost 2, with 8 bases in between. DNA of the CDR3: TGCGCCAGCAGCTTAAGGGAAACCTACGAGCAGTACTTC. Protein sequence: CASSLRETYEQYF. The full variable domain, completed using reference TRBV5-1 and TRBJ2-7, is KAGVTQTPRYLIKTRGQQVTLSCSPISGHRSVSWYQQTPGQGLQFLFEYFSETQRNKGNFPGRFSGRQFSNSRSEMNVSTLELGDSALYLCASSLRETYEQYFGPGTRLTVT.

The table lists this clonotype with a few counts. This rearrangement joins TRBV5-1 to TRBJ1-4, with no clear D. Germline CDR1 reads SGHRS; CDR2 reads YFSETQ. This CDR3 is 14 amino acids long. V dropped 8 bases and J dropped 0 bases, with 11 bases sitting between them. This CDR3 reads CASALKATNEKLFF. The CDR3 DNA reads TGCGCCAGTGCCCTGAAAGCAACTAATGAAAAACTGTTTTTT.

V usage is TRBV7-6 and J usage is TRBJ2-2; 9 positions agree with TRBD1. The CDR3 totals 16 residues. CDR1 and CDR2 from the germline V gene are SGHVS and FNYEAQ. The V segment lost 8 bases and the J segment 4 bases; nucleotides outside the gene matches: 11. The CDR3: CASALQGALGTGELFF. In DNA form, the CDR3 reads TGTGCCAGCGCGCTACAGGGGGCGCTGGGCACCGGGGAGCTGTTTTTT.

The CDR3 region has the DNA TGTGCCAGCTCACCCCCCGGACAGGGATCAGCTGAAGCTTTCTTT. It is translated as CASSPPGQGSAEAFF. V usage is TRBV18 and J usage is TRBJ1-1; 8 nucleotides line up with TRBD1. CDR3 length equals 15 residues. Germline-derived CDR1 and CDR2 are KGHSH and LQKENI. V trimming: 3 bases; J trimming: 6 bases; junction bases outside the gene matches: 9.

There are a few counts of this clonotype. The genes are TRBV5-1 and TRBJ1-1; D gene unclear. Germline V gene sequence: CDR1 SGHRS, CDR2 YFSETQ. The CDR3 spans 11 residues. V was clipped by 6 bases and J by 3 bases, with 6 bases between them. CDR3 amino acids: CASISDTEAFF. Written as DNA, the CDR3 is TGCGCCAGCATTTCGGACACTGAAGCTTTCTTT.

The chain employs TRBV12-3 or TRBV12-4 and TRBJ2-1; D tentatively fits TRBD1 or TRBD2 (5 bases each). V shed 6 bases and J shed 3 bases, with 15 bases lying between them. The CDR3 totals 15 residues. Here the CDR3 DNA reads TGTGCCAGCAGGCCGGGACGACGGAACTACAATGAGCAGTTCTTC. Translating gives CASRPGRRNYNEQFF.

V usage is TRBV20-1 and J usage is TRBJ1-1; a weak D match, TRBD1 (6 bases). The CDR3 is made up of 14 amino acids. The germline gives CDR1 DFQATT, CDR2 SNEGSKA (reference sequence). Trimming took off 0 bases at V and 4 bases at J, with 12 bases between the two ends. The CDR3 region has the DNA TGCAGTGCTAGAGAGGGGGGGCCCGGCACTGAAGCTTTCTTT. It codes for CSAREGGPGTEAFF.

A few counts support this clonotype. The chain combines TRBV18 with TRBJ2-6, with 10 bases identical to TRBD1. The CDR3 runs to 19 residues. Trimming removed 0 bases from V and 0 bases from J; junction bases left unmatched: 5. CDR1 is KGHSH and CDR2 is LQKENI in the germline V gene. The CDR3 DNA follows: TGTGCCAGCTCACCACCGTGGGGACAGGGGCCCTCTGGGGCCAACGTCCTGACTTTC. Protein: CASSPPWGQGPSGANVLTF.

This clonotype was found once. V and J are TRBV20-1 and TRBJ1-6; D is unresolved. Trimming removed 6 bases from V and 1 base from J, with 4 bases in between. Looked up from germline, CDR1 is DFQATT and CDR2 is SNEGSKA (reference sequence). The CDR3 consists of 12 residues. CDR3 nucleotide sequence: TGCAGTGCCGGGTCCTATAATTCACCCCTCCACTTT. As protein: CSAGSYNSPLHF.

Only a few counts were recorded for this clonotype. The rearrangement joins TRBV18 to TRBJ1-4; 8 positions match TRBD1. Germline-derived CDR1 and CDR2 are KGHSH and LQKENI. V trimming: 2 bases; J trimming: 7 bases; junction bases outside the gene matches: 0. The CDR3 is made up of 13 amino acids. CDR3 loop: CASSPGTGEKLFF. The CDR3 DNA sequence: TGTGCCAGCTCACCAGGGACAGGTGAAAAACTGTTTTTT.

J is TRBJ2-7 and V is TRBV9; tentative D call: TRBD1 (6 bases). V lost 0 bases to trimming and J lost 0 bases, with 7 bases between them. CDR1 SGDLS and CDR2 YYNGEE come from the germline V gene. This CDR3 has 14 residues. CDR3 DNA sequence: TGTGCCAGCAGCGTAGTGGGGGCCTCCTACGAGCAGTACTTC. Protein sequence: CASSVVGASYEQYF.

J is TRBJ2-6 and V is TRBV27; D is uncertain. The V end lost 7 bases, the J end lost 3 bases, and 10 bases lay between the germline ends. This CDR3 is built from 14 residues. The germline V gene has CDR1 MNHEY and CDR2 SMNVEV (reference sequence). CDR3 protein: CASTQNGGANVLTF. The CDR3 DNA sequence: TGTGCCAGCACCCAGAACGGTGGGGCCAACGTCCTGACTTTC.

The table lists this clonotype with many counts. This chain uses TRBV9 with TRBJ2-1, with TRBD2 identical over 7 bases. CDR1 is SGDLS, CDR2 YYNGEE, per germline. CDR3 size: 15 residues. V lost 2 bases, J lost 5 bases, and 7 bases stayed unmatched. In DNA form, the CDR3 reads TGTGCCAGCAGCGTGACAGCGGGGCCAAACAATGAGCAGTTCTTC. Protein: CASSVTAGPNNEQFF.

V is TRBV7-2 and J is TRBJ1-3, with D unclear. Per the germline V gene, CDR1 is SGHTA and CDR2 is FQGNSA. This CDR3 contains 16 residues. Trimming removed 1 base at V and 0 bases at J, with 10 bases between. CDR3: CASSLDARTSGNTIYF. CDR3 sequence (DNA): TGTGCCAGCAGCTTAGATGCACGGACCTCTGGAAACACCATATATTTT.

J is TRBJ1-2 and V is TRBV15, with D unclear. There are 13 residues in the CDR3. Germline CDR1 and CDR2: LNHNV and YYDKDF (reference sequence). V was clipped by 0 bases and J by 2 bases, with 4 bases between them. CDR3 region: CATSRDRNYGYTF. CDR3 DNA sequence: TGTGCCACCAGCAGAGACAGAAACTATGGCTACACCTTC.

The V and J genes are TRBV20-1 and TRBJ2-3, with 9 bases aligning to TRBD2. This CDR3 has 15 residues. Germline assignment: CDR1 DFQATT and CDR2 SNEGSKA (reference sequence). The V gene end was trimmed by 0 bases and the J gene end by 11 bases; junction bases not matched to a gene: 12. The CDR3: CSARDKSGGTAMQYF. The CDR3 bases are TGCAGTGCTAGAGATAAAAGCGGGGGGACAGCCATGCAGTATTTT.

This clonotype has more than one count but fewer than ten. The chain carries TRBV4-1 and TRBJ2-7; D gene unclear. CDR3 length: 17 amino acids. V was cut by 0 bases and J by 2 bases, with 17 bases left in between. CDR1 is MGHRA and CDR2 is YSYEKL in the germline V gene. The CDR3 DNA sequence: TGCGCCAGCAGCCAAGATAGTGAGCAGGAAATACCCTACGAGCAGTACTTC. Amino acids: CASSQDSEQEIPYEQYF.

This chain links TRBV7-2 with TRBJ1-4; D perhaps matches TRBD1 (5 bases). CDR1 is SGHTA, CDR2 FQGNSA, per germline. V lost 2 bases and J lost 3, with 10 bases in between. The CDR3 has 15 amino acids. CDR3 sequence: CASSLYRQPNEKLFF. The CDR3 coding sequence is TGTGCCAGCAGCTTATATCGACAGCCTAATGAAAAACTGTTTTTT.